Following are 21 T cell receptor beta chains from one sample sequenced in a study of shared clonotypes between healthy human individuals. Naive CD8 cells comprised CD45RO-negative, CCR7-positively selected cells, excluding terminally differentiated effector memory CD45RA+ cells. TCRdb's table, derived via immunoSEQ multiplex PCR, lists solely in-frame clones and lacks some. The sample holds roughly 2,000,000 clones; about 93% are singletons and the top ten take roughly 1.7%. Input material: naive CD8+ T cells from PBMCs. These receptors were collected from a man aged 18 to 35 in good health. Some clones in this sample may be carry-over from other donors' samples.

The chain combines TRBV9 with TRBJ2-1; D remains unclear. The length of the CDR3 is 19 residues. The V gene lost 0 bases and the J gene lost 0 bases, with 19 bases spanning the gap. The germline CDR1 and CDR2 sequences are SGDLS and YYNGEE. The CDR3, as DNA: TGTGCCAGCAGCGTAGGTTTCGAGACCTACGCCCCCTCCTACAATGAGCAGTTCTTC. Translating it yields CASSVGFETYAPSYNEQFF.

The V call is TRBV28, the J call TRBJ2-7, with D perhaps given as TRBD1 or TRBD2 (5 bases each). Per the germline V gene, CDR1 is MDHEN and CDR2 is SYDVKM. CDR3 length: 14 amino acids. V lost 2 bases to trimming and J lost 6 bases, with 14 bases between them. The CDR3 DNA is TGTGCCAGCAGTTTAACTAGTGGGACGGGCGAGCAGTACTTC. It encodes CASSLTSGTGEQYF.

In nucleotides, the CDR3 is TGTGCCAGCAGCGGGTCGACAGGAGACGGAGAGACCCAGTACTTC. Protein product: CASSGSTGDGETQYF. The rearrangement uses TRBV9 and TRBJ2-5, with a weak D call TRBD1 (6 bases). V lost 3 bases and J lost 4, with 16 bases in between. Germline CDR1 SGDLS, CDR2 YYNGEE. CDR3 length equals 15 residues.

This chain uses TRBV15 with TRBJ2-7, with a weak D call TRBD1 (5 bases). V lost 0 bases and J 1 base, leaving 10 bases between the germline ends. CDR1 and CDR2 (germline): LNHNV, YYDKDF (reference sequence). This CDR3 has 15 residues. CDR3 in amino acids: CATSRDDQGSYEQYF. Here the CDR3 DNA reads TGTGCCACCAGCAGAGATGACCAGGGTTCCTACGAGCAGTACTTC. Supplemented by reference TRBV15 and TRBJ2-7, the full variable domain reads DAMVIQNPRYQVTQFGKPVTLSCSQTLNHNVMYWYQQKSSQAPKLLFHYYDKDFNNEADTPDNFQSRRPNTSFCFLDIRSPGLGDTAMYLCATSRDDQGSYEQYFGPGTRLTVT.

The chain couples TRBV9 to TRBJ2-7, with no clear D. The CDR3 covers 14 residues. Deletions cut 3 bases from V and 0 bases from J, with 10 bases between. Germline values: CDR1 SGDLS, CDR2 YYNGEE. DNA for the CDR3: TGTGCCAGCAGCGCCATCCTCAACTCCTACGAGCAGTACTTC. Translating gives CASSAILNSYEQYF.

As for this clone: This same CDR3 is encoded by further DNA sequences in the sample. The rearrangement joins TRBV29-1 to TRBJ2-6; D gene ambiguous. CDR1 and CDR2 from the germline V gene are SQVTM and ANQGSEA. The V and J ends lost 4 bases and 2 bases respectively, with 6 bases between them. This CDR3 spans 13 amino acids. The CDR3 loop is CSVVPPGANVLTF. Here the CDR3 DNA reads TGCAGCGTTGTTCCTCCTGGGGCCAACGTCCTGACTTTC.

Only one count was recorded for this clone. At the DNA level, this CDR3 is encoded by other sequences in the same sample as well. The V call is TRBV5-6, the J call TRBJ2-7; D not resolved. V shed 4 bases and J shed 4 bases, with 9 bases lying between them. The CDR3 is 12 residues long. Looked up from germline, CDR1 is SGHDT and CDR2 is YYEEEE. CDR3 amino acids: CASSLGRYEQYF. In DNA, the CDR3 is TGTGCCAGCAGCCTCGGTAGGTACGAGCAGTACTTC.

This chain connects TRBV9 to TRBJ2-7; D possibly matches TRBD1 or TRBD2 (5 bases each). The CDR3 contains 17 residues. V lost 3 bases, J lost 5 bases, and 24 bases lay in between. Looked up from germline, CDR1 is SGDLS and CDR2 is YYNGEE. CDR3 protein: CASSADPGHFPGNEQYF. The CDR3 region has the DNA TGTGCCAGCAGCGCGGACCCGGGGCACTTTCCCGGCAACGAGCAGTACTTC.

The chain carries TRBV5-5 and TRBJ1-5; D perhaps matches TRBD1 (5 bases). Germline V gene sequence: CDR1 SGHKS, CDR2 YYEKEE (reference sequence). This CDR3 spans 13 amino acids. V lost 7 bases and J 6 bases, leaving 14 bases between the germline ends. CDR3 sequence (DNA): TGTGCCAGCTCTCTTGGGGGGTTTCAGCCCCAGCATTTT. Encoded protein: CASSLGGFQPQHF.

This chain connects TRBV28 to TRBJ2-7, with no clear D. V was trimmed by 4 bases and J by 2 bases, leaving 12 bases between them. The germline V gene has CDR1 MDHEN and CDR2 SYDVKM. The CDR3 loop spans 14 amino acids. CDR3 nucleotides: TGTGCCAGCAGTTCGAGAAACAGCCCCTACGAGCAGTACTTC. This sequence encodes CASSSRNSPYEQYF.

This sequence joins TRBV5-1 and TRBJ2-1; D is perhaps TRBD1 or TRBD2 (5 bases each). The germline gives CDR1 SGHRS, CDR2 YFSETQ. The CDR3 length is 16 residues. Trimming removed 2 bases at V and 4 bases at J, with 16 bases between. CDR3 nucleotide sequence: TGCGCCAGCAGCTTATCAGGGAGCAGGAGGTACAATGAGCAGTTCTTC. Protein: CASSLSGSRRYNEQFF.

As for this clone: One base away lies a much larger clone, so this may be a sequencing read error. The CDR3: CASSAGTDSTDTQYF. The CDR3, as DNA: TGTGCCAGCAGTGCCGGGACAGATAGCACAGATACGCAGTATTTT. This chain links TRBV6-6 with TRBJ2-3; 7 bases line up with TRBD1. The V gene end was trimmed by 5 bases and the J gene end by 0 bases; junction bases not matched to a gene: 5. CDR1 is MNHNY and CDR2 is SVGAGI in the germline V gene (reference sequence). The CDR3 length is 15 residues.

As regards this clone: This sample includes further DNA sequences coding for the same CDR3. The chain employs TRBV9 and TRBJ2-1; TRBD1 agrees at 8 bases. The CDR3 is 14 amino acids. The germline gives CDR1 SGDLS, CDR2 YYNGEE. The V segment lost 0 bases and the J segment 7 bases; nucleotides outside the gene matches: 3. The CDR3 loop reads CASSVGQGRNEQFF. In DNA, the CDR3 is TGTGCCAGCAGCGTAGGACAGGGGCGGAATGAGCAGTTCTTC.

The J gene is TRBJ2-7, the V gene TRBV27, with a possible D match to TRBD2 (6 bases). CDR3 length: 15 residues. Trimming removed 4 bases at V and 2 bases at J, with 15 bases between. Germline V gives CDR1 MNHEY, CDR2 SMNVEV (reference sequence). The CDR3 spells CASSSFGTVTYEQYF. For the CDR3, the DNA is TGTGCCAGCAGTTCATTCGGGACTGTGACCTACGAGCAGTACTTC.

The genes are TRBV7-3 and TRBJ2-3; D is undetermined. CDR1 SGHTA and CDR2 FQGTGA come from the germline V gene. This CDR3 is 13 amino acids long. The V end lost 1 base, the J end lost 5 bases, and 7 bases lay between the germline ends. CDR3: CASSLKVKDTQYF. The CDR3 DNA reads TGTGCCAGCAGCTTAAAAGTTAAAGATACGCAGTATTTT.

The chain links TRBV4-2 to TRBJ2-7; 9 bases map to TRBD2. Germline trimming cut 4 bases from V and 0 bases from J; bases unmatched to any gene: 4. Per germline, CDR1 LGHNA and CDR2 YNFKEQ. This CDR3 contains 15 residues. Here the CDR3 DNA reads TGTGCCAGCAGCCTTTCTAGCGGGACCTCCTACGAGCAGTACTTC. This encodes CASSLSSGTSYEQYF.

The chain combines TRBV2 with TRBJ2-1; D gene uncertain. The germline V gene has CDR1 SNHLY and CDR2 FYNNEI. This CDR3 has 18 residues. V lost 1 base and J lost 5, with 21 bases in between. The CDR3 region has the DNA TGTGCCAGCAGTGAAGTCAGTTTTCGCCAGGTGGGGAACAATGAGCAGTTCTTC. Amino acid sequence: CASSEVSFRQVGNNEQFF.

The chain employs TRBV7-9 and TRBJ1-5, with D perhaps TRBD1 (6 bases). V was cut by 5 bases and J by 4 bases, with 18 bases left in between. CDR3 length: 16 residues. Germline values: CDR1 SEHNR, CDR2 FQNEAQ (reference sequence). CDR3 amino acids: CASSPDGGDLNQPQHF. In nucleotides, the CDR3 is TGTGCCAGCAGCCCTGATGGGGGCGACTTAAATCAGCCCCAGCATTTT. The entire variable domain, with the rest obtained from reference TRBV7-9 and TRBJ1-5, is as follows: DTGVSQNPRHKITKRGQNVTFRCDPISEHNRLYWYRQTLGQGPEFLTYFQNEAQLEKSRLLSDRFSAERPKGSFSTLEIQRTEQGDSAMYLCASSPDGGDLNQPQHFGDGTRLSIL.

This rearrangement joins TRBV9 to TRBJ2-1; D gene unclear. The CDR3 runs to 16 residues. V lost 0 bases and J 0 bases, leaving 10 bases between the germline ends. The germline V gene has CDR1 SGDLS and CDR2 YYNGEE. Here the CDR3 reads CASSVDGASSYNEQFF. The CDR3 nucleotides read TGTGCCAGCAGCGTAGATGGCGCGAGCTCCTACAATGAGCAGTTCTTC.

The chain's CDR3 is CASSERGGGEQYF. In DNA, the CDR3 is TGCGCCAGCAGCGAAAGGGGGGGCGGCGAGCAGTACTTC. This chain joins TRBV4-3 and TRBJ2-7, with D perhaps matching TRBD2 (7 bases). V dropped 5 bases and J dropped 6 bases, with 14 bases sitting between them. Germline CDR1 LGHNA, CDR2 YSLEER. The CDR3 has 13 residues.

The chain employs TRBV7-8 and TRBJ1-2; no clear D gene. CDR1 SGHVS and CDR2 FQNEAQ come from the germline V gene. The CDR3 has 15 residues. V was cut by 5 bases and J by 6 bases, with 19 bases left in between. CDR3 sequence reads: CASSPGTGTSHGYTF. In nucleotides, the CDR3 is TGTGCCAGCAGCCCTGGAACCGGCACCTCCCATGGCTACACCTTC.